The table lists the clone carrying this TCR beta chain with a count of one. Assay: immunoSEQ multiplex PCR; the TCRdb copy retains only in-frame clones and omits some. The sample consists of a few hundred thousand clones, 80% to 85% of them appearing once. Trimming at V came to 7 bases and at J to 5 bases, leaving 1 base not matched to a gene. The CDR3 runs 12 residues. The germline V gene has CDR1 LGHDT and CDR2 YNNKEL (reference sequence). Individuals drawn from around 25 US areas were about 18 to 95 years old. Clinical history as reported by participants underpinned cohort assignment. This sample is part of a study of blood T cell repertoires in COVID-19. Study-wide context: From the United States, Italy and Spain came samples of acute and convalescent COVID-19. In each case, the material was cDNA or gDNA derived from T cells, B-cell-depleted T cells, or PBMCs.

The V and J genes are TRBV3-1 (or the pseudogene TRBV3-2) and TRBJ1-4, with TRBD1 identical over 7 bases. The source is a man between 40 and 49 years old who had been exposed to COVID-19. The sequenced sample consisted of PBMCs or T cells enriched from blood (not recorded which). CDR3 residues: CASKQGNEKLFF. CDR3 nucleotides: TGTGCCAGCAAACAGGGGAATGAAAAACTGTTTTTT.